This T cell receptor beta chain was sequenced for a study of blood T cell repertoires in COVID-19 (dated by TCRdb to about 2020). A note on the overall study: Recovered participants in ImmuneRACE Cohort 3 were defined as having two consecutive negative NP/OP PCR tests, clearance from a healthcare professional, or resolution of symptoms. HLA class I and class II types, where available, came from metadata supplied by the sample provider rather than from assay-based typing. The material from the prospective study consisted of cDNA or gDNA derived from T cells, B-cell-depleted T cells, or PBMCs. The collaborator samples originated in the United States, Italy and Spain and spanned the acute and convalescent phases of COVID-19. A de-identified subject ID, COVID-19 status, age in years and sex were almost always included in the sample metadata. Subjects who had been exposed to COVID-19, were actively infected with it, or had recovered from it provided the deeply sampled blood TCRbeta repertoires that made up the dataset. The repertoires were released in a freely available public database intended as a resource for research on the immune response to SARS-CoV-2. The samples were drawn from the first 160 participants of the ongoing ImmuneRACE study and from under 1,500 subjects provided by 6 global collaborators.

As to this clone: The target of this receptor is not known. No base quality values were provided; no much bigger clone lies one nucleotide off.

Enrolling through a virtual design, the prospective study's participants ranged in age from roughly 18 to 100 years and lived across some 23 United States geographic areas. In the prospective study, cohorts were assigned on the basis of participant-reported clinical history obtained from a screening survey and a study questionnaire. In the prospective study, whole blood, serum and a nasopharyngeal or oropharyngeal swab were collected from each participant by mobile phlebotomists. Prospective study participants could optionally give additional blood draws and questionnaires over a roughly two-month period. Prospective study blood samples were shipped either frozen or at room temperature before DNA extraction. TCRbeta CDR3 regions were amplified from genomic DNA using the immunoSEQ Assay, a bias-controlled multiplex PCR. The authors processed their data as follows. Within the assay, amplification of reference gene primers was used to estimate how many nucleated cells each sample contained. Sequence reads were collapsed and filtered to measure the absolute abundance of every unique TCRbeta CDR3 rearrangement. For each sample, productive Simpson clonality was calculated as the square root of Simpson's diversity index across productive rearrangements. TCRdb's version of the immuneACCESS table is confined to in-frame rearrangements and falls short of the full clone set. An unresolved V gene accounts for under half of the shortfall where checked; the remainder is of unknown origin. V, J and clone size are taken as reported in that table, and D and trimming were inferred from the DNA itself. This sample holds approximately 150,000 clones; approximately 87% were observed only once. Roughly 3.9% of the sample is held by the ten biggest clonotypes.

Trimming removed 5 bases from V and 5 bases from J, leaving 18 bases between the germline ends. The CDR3 contains 15 residues, cysteine and phenylalanine counted. Only the CDR3 DNA is retained, 45 bases long and in frame from the first base. Sequences SGHAT (CDR1) and FQNNGV (CDR2) are obtained from the germline V gene. Overall results and qualifications from the work: The quantity of clinical and demographic metadata differed by source and by participant and was supplied without curation.

The chain was built from TRBV11-2 and TRBJ1-1; the D region possibly corresponds to TRBD1 (5 bases align). Specimen: PBMCs or T cells enriched from blood (not recorded which). This receptor was identified in a man aged 45-65 years in a cohort exposed to, infected with or recovered from COVID-19 (not recorded which). The DNA sequence is as follows: TGTGCCAGCAGCACCCGCCCCGGGGCGGGAACTGAAGCTTTCTTT. It translates as CASSTRPGAGTEAFF.